This TCR beta chain was profiled in a study of blood T cell repertoires in COVID-19. The overall study: Some COVID-19 samples were acute and others convalescent; all came from the United States, Italy and Spain. From T cells, B-cell-depleted T cells, or PBMCs came the material, which was cDNA or gDNA.

In the source study's methods: Quantification of nucleated cells was approximated via reference gene primer amplification. Repertoires were generated with immunoSEQ multiplex PCR, while TCRdb's copy carries only in-frame clones and drops some. That table furnishes V, J and clone size, whereas the DNA furnished D and trimming. Here the sample spans about 45,000 clones, around four fifths being singletons. Trimming took 5 bases from V and 10 from J, leaving 5 bases between them. Germline-derived CDR1 and CDR2 are LNHDA and SQIVND (reference sequence). CDR3 size: 10 residues. This receptor was obtained from a man between 45 and 60 years old with active COVID-19. Sequenced input: peripheral blood. The J gene is TRBJ1-4, the V gene TRBV19; no clear D gene. The CDR3 sequence is CASSAGKLFF. The CDR3 region has the DNA TGTGCCAGTAGTGCCGGAAAACTGTTTTTT.